This TCR beta chain was recorded in a study of blood T cell repertoires in COVID-19. Overall study context: T cells, B-cell-depleted T cells, or PBMCs provided the cDNA or gDNA that served as material.

By its share, this clone is medium-sized (0.01 to 0.1%). In germline, CDR1 is LGHNA, CDR2 YSLEER. CDR3 length: 13 amino acids. V was shortened by 4 bases and J by 5 bases, with 8 bases between the two germline ends. The assay was immunoSEQ multiplex PCR, and TCRdb's table has in-frame clones only and misses some. The table has 130,000 to 150,000 clones, 89% seen once. Material: peripheral blood. V gene TRBV4-3 combines with J gene TRBJ2-2, with no clear D. The receptor's source is a human donor in a cohort sampled during active COVID-19. For the CDR3, the DNA is TGCGCCAGCAGCCGCGGAGAGACCGGGGAGCTGTTTTTT. Translation gives CASSRGETGELFF.